This T cell receptor (beta chain) is drawn from a study of T cell responses to AZD1222 COVID-19 vaccine. Study observations and caveats: At 160-218 and 743-854, vaccine-associated CD4 TCRs were dominant, and they spanned spike. Only after the peak T cell response were repertoires sampled.

Clones were read by immunoSEQ multiplex PCR, and TCRdb kept only the in-frame ones, dropping some. The sample consists of roughly 120,000 clones, 87% of them appearing once. This clone was counted only a few times. What it binds is unknown. The CDR3 covers 15 residues. V shed 1 base and J 5 bases; nucleotides not matched to a gene: 7. In germline, CDR1 is SGHRS, CDR2 YFSETQ. The source of this sequence is an adult in good health. The sample in question was peripheral blood, obtained on day 0 of AZD1222 vaccination. The V gene is TRBV5-1, the J gene TRBJ2-7, with 9 nucleotides matching TRBD1. CDR3 in amino acids: CASSLPQGAYDEQYF. DNA of the CDR3: TGCGCCAGCAGCTTGCCACAGGGGGCTTATGACGAGCAGTACTTC.